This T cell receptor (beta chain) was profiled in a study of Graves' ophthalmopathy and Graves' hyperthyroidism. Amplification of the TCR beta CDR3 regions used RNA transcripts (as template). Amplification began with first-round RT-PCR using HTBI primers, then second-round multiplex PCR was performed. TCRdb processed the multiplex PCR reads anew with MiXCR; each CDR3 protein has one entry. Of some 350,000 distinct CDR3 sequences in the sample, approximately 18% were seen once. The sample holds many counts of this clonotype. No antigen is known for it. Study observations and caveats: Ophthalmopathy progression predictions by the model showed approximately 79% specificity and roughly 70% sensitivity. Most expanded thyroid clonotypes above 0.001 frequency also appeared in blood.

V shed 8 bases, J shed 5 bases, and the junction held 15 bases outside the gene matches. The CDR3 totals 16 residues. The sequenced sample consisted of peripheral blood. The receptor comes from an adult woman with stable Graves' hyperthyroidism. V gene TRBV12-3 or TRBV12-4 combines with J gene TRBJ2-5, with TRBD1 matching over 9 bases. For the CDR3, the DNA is TGTGCCAGCGCTGGGAGCTGGACAGGGGACATGGAGACCCAGTACTTC. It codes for CASAGSWTGDMETQYF.